The 5 T cell receptor beta chains reported below all come from one sample, sequenced in a study of early T cells in non-severe SARS-CoV-2 infection. TCRdb itself ran the 5' RACE reads through MiXCR, one entry per CDR3 protein. In the table there are some 70,000 distinct CDR3 sequences, 12% of which are singletons. Sequencing was performed on whole blood. These TCRs come from an adult who was a healthcare worker with PCR-confirmed SARS-CoV-2 infection or an uninfected control (not recorded which).

The chain carries TRBV19 and TRBJ1-1; 8 nucleotides align to TRBD1. The trim removed 6 bases at V and 0 bases at J, leaving 6 bases unmatched. The CDR3 consists of 15 residues. Germline CDR1 and CDR2: LNHDA and SQIVND (reference sequence). DNA of the CDR3: TGTGCCAGTAGGGCCGGGGACAGGATGAACACTGAAGCTTTCTTT. Amino acid sequence: CASRAGDRMNTEAFF.

The table lists this clonotype with many counts. This chain links TRBV6-5 with TRBJ1-2; no clear D gene. Between the trimmed V and J ends, which lost 5 bases and 0 bases, there was a span of 7 bases. There are 13 residues in the CDR3. Per the germline V gene, CDR1 is MNHEY and CDR2 is SVGAGI. CDR3 DNA sequence: TGTGCCAGCAGTCCCGGCGCTAACTATGGCTACACCTTC. Its translation: CASSPGANYGYTF.

This clonotype has a count of ten or more. This chain uses TRBV18 with TRBJ1-2; D is undetermined. The V gene's germline CDR1 is KGHSH and CDR2 LQKENI. Trimming removed 1 base at V and 8 bases at J, with 8 bases between. The CDR3 has 12 amino acids. In DNA, the CDR3 is TGTGCCAGCTCACCACTGACAAGAGGCTACACCTTC. Its translation: CASSPLTRGYTF.

This clonotype was found many times. This chain's CDR3 is CSVEVPGLAGPSETQYF. CDR3 coding DNA: TGCAGCGTTGAGGTTCCGGGACTAGCGGGACCTAGTGAGACCCAGTACTTC. The gene calls are TRBV29-1 and TRBJ2-5; TRBD2 matches at 13 bases. This CDR3 has 17 amino acids. Germline-derived CDR1 and CDR2 are SQVTM and ANQGSEA. Trimming at V came to 3 bases and at J to 5 bases, leaving 12 bases not matched to a gene.

The count of this clonotype is one. The chain combines TRBV10-3 with TRBJ2-7, with 9 positions matching TRBD1. The length of the CDR3 is 14 residues. CDR1 is ENHRY and CDR2 is SYGVKD in the germline V gene. The junction had 2 bases not matched to a gene; V was cut back by 4 bases and J by 1 base. Here the CDR3 DNA reads TGTGCCATCAGTGGGGGGACAGGGTCCTACGAGCAGTACTTC. Its protein is CAISGGTGSYEQYF.